This T cell receptor beta chain was identified during a study of PD-L1 blockade in urothelial cancer. At the level of the study: Male sex and bladder-origin urothelial cancer characterized about 90% of the roughly 29 patients.

The CDR3 extends over 17 amino acids. The germline CDR1 and CDR2 sequences are SGHNT and YENEEA. Trimming cost V 6 bases and J 0 bases; bases outside gene matches: 11. Data came from immunoSEQ multiplex PCR; TCRdb stores just in-frame clones and leaves some out. The sample holds 100,000 to 150,000 clones, about 82% seen once. The time point here: peripheral blood 6 weeks after treatment start. Each patient gave between 1 and 8 samples of peripheral blood mononuclear cells, which were collected pretreatment and during treatment. Sequenced here: PBMCs, sampled around atezolizumab (anti-PD-L1) treatment. This receptor was obtained from a middle-aged man with urothelial cancer. The chain uses TRBV11-3 and TRBJ1-5; 7 nucleotides agree with TRBD1. CDR3 sequence: CASRPGGWRFSNQPQHF. The CDR3 bases are TGTGCCAGCAGACCAGGGGGTTGGAGATTTAGCAATCAGCCCCAGCATTTT. Full variable domain (remainder filled in from reference TRBV11-3 and TRBJ1-5): EAGVVQSPRYKIIEKKQPVAFWCNPISGHNTLYWYLQNLGQGPELLIRYENEEAVDDSQLPKDRFSAERLKGVDSTLKIQPAELGDSAVYLCASRPGGWRFSNQPQHFGDGTRLSIL.